The 26 T cell receptor beta chains given below trace back to one sample, sequenced in a study of blood T cell repertoires in COVID-19. Clones were read by immunoSEQ multiplex PCR, and TCRdb kept only the in-frame ones, dropping some. The repertoire holds under 120,000 clones, approximately 81% seen once, with less than 2.5% in the top ten. Sequences were obtained from peripheral blood. Receptors originate from a human donor in a cohort sampled during active COVID-19.

The chain uses TRBV28 and TRBJ1-5; 8 nucleotides align to TRBD1. The CDR3 has 17 amino acids. V gave up 8 bases and J gave up 0 bases; unmatched junction bases: 12. From germline, CDR1 is MDHEN and CDR2 SYDVKM. The CDR3 coding sequence is TGTGCCAGCTTGCATGGCAGGGGGCCGATTAGCAATCAGCCCCAGCATTTT. Its translation is CASLHGRGPISNQPQHF.

The chain carries TRBV15 and TRBJ2-1; 13 bases fit TRBD2. This CDR3 is built from 15 residues. The ends lost 6 bases at V and 10 bases at J; junction bases unmatched: 9. Germline values: CDR1 LNHNV, CDR2 YYDKDF (reference sequence). The CDR3 bases are TGTGCCACCAGGTCGAGGGGACTAGCGGGAAAGGAGCAGTTCTTC. This translates into CATRSRGLAGKEQFF.

This clone has only one observation. This chain uses TRBV5-1 with TRBJ1-2; D is uncertain. This CDR3 is built from 14 residues. CDR1 SGHRS and CDR2 YFSETQ come from the germline V gene. The V end was cut by 0 bases, the J end by 6 bases, with 12 bases between. The CDR3 region is CASSLGGPADGYTF. CDR3 nucleotides: TGCGCCAGCAGCTTGGGTGGGCCAGCGGATGGCTACACCTTC.

The V and J genes are TRBV29-1 and TRBJ1-2; a weak D match, TRBD1 (5 bases). Trimming pared 4 bases from V and 8 bases from J, leaving 14 bases between. The CDR3 is made up of 12 amino acids. Germline assignment: CDR1 SQVTM and CDR2 ANQGSEA. The CDR3 DNA is TGCAGCGTTGGGAGGGGTTCATTGGGCTACACCTTC. Amino acids: CSVGRGSLGYTF.

V usage is TRBV24-1 and J usage is TRBJ2-3, with a tentative D call TRBD2 (5 bases). This CDR3 has 13 amino acids. V was shortened by 1 base and J by 5 bases, with 6 bases between the two germline ends. Germline V lookup: CDR1 KGHDR, CDR2 SFDVKD. The CDR3 sequence is CATSDFEGDTQYF. DNA of the CDR3: TGTGCCACCAGTGATTTTGAGGGAGATACGCAGTATTTT.

This chain connects TRBV9 to TRBJ1-5; possible D gene TRBD1, 5 bases. Trimming shortened V by 4 bases and J by 7 bases, and 12 bases separated the two germline ends. The germline gives CDR1 SGDLS, CDR2 YYNGEE. This CDR3 spans 13 amino acids. The CDR3 spells CASSKGVGQPQHF. CDR3 DNA sequence: TGTGCCAGCAGCAAAGGGGTTGGGCAGCCCCAGCATTTT. The variable domain in full, completed from reference TRBV9 and TRBJ1-5, reads DSGVTQTPKHLITATGQRVTLRCSPRSGDLSVYWYQQSLDQGLQFLIQYYNGEERAKGNILERFSAQQFPDLHSELNLSSLELGDSALYFCASSKGVGQPQHFGDGTRLSIL.

The table lists this clone with a count of one. J is TRBJ2-7 and V is TRBV11-1; 7 positions agree with TRBD1. V shed 5 bases, J shed 5 bases, and the junction held 9 bases outside the gene matches. Germline CDR1 SGHAT, CDR2 FQDESV (reference sequence). The CDR3 spans 14 residues. The CDR3 nucleotides are TGTGCCAGCAGCCCGGGGAACAGGGGCCACGAGCAGTACTTC. Amino acids: CASSPGNRGHEQYF. Combining the CDR3 with reference TRBV11-1 and TRBJ2-7 gives the whole variable domain EAEVAQSPRYKITEKSQAVAFWCDPISGHATLYWYRQILGQGPELLVQFQDESVVDDSQLPKDRFSAERLKGVDSTLKIQPAELGDSAMYLCASSPGNRGHEQYFGPGTRLTVT.

The rearrangement links TRBV11-2 to TRBJ2-1; TRBD2 matches at 14 bases. V lost 0 bases, J lost 8 bases, and 6 bases stayed unmatched. CDR3 size: 17 residues. The germline CDR1 and CDR2 sequences are SGHAT and FQNNGV. The CDR3 nucleotides read TGTGCCAGCAGCTTAGATTACCTGGGACTAGCGGGGGATGAGCAGTTCTTC. Residues: CASSLDYLGLAGDEQFF.

This chain joins TRBV9 and TRBJ1-2; no clear D gene. CDR1 is SGDLS, CDR2 YYNGEE, per germline. V lost 0 bases to trimming and J lost 5 bases, with 5 bases between them. The CDR3 contains 12 residues. DNA of the CDR3: TGTGCCAGCAGCGTAGGGCCTTATGGCTACACCTTC. It specifies CASSVGPYGYTF.

This clone appeared once. This chain joins TRBV9 and TRBJ2-3; 7 positions match TRBD2. Per the germline V gene, CDR1 is SGDLS and CDR2 is YYNGEE. CDR3 length: 16 amino acids. The junction had 4 bases not matched to a gene; V was cut back by 0 bases and J by 0 bases. The CDR3 region has the DNA TGTGCCAGCAGCGTAGGGCTAGCGGCCAGCACAGATACGCAGTATTTT. As protein: CASSVGLAASTDTQYF.

This chain joins TRBV6-1 and TRBJ2-7; TRBD2 matches at 8 bases. The germline gives CDR1 MNHNS, CDR2 SASEGT. The CDR3 length is 15 residues. The V gene end was trimmed by 3 bases and the J gene end by 0 bases; junction bases not matched to a gene: 4. CDR3 amino acids: CASSDERGSSYEQYF. The CDR3 nucleotides read TGTGCCAGCAGTGATGAGCGGGGGAGCTCCTACGAGCAGTACTTC.

The chain joins TRBV11-2 to TRBJ1-3; TRBD1 agrees at 10 bases. The CDR3 length is 16 residues. The ends lost 5 bases at V and 8 bases at J; junction bases unmatched: 12. Germline V lookup: CDR1 SGHAT, CDR2 FQNNGV. As DNA, the CDR3 is TGTGCCAGCAGCCACCACCGGGACAGGGGAATCGACACCATATATTTT. This gives the protein CASSHHRDRGIDTIYF.

This chain uses TRBV28 with TRBJ2-4; 7 bases fit TRBD2. The CDR3 has 17 residues. The germline V gene has CDR1 MDHEN and CDR2 SYDVKM. Trimming cost V 5 bases and J 1 base; bases outside gene matches: 11. The CDR3 DNA is TGTGCCAGCAGTCGGCGCGGGGGTGGTGGGGCCAAAAACATTCAGTACTTC. It translates to CASSRRGGGGAKNIQYF. The complete variable domain, with remaining parts taken from reference TRBV28 and TRBJ2-4, reads DVKVTQSSRYLVKRTGEKVFLECVQDMDHENMFWYRQDPGLGLRLIYFSYDVKMKEKGDIPEGYSVSREKKERFSLILESASTNQTSMYLCASSRRGGGGAKNIQYFGAGTRLSVL.

This chain uses TRBV19 with TRBJ1-5; 7 bases are shared with TRBD1. V lost 5 bases and J lost 4; bases outside the gene matches: 8. The CDR3 consists of 15 residues. CDR1 and CDR2 from the germline V gene are LNHDA and SQIVND (reference sequence). CDR3 sequence: CASSREGAANQPQHF. CDR3 sequence (DNA): TGTGCCAGTAGTCGGGAGGGGGCAGCGAATCAGCCCCAGCATTTT.

The chain carries TRBV6-5 and TRBJ1-1, with TRBD1 matching 8 bases. V trimming: 6 bases; J trimming: 0 bases; junction bases outside the gene matches: 3. CDR1 is MNHEY and CDR2 is SVGAGI in the germline V gene. This CDR3 is built from 14 residues. Here the CDR3 DNA reads TGTGCCAGCAGGATGGGACAGGTGAACACTGAAGCTTTCTTT. Translation gives CASRMGQVNTEAFF.

The chain links TRBV2 to TRBJ1-1, with D possibly being TRBD1 (6 bases). In germline, CDR1 is SNHLY, CDR2 FYNNEI. This CDR3 contains 13 residues. V was shortened by 4 bases and J by 5 bases, with 11 bases between the two germline ends. The CDR3 sequence: CASSGEGGTEAFF. DNA for the CDR3: TGTGCCAGCAGTGGGGAGGGGGGGACTGAAGCTTTCTTT.

The chain combines TRBV10-3 with TRBJ1-2, with 9 bases aligning to TRBD1. The V segment lost 4 bases and the J segment 6 bases; nucleotides outside the gene matches: 6. Looked up from germline, CDR1 is ENHRY and CDR2 is SYGVKD. This CDR3 has 14 residues. CDR3 residues: CAISATGTGNGYTF. The DNA of the CDR3 is TGTGCCATCAGTGCGACCGGGACAGGGAATGGCTACACCTTC.

The chain combines TRBV14 with TRBJ1-1; D might be TRBD1 (6 bases). The CDR3 totals 15 residues. The germline gives CDR1 SGHDN, CDR2 FVKESK. The V and J ends lost 5 bases and 0 bases respectively, with 13 bases between them. The CDR3 DNA follows: TGTGCCAGCAGCGGGGGGGGCACAATGAACACTGAAGCTTTCTTT. As protein: CASSGGGTMNTEAFF.

CDR3 amino acids: CASSDSGQSNEQFF. In nucleotides, the CDR3 is TGTGCCAGCAGTGACTCAGGACAGAGCAATGAGCAGTTCTTC. This chain connects TRBV6-4 to TRBJ2-1; D is perhaps TRBD1 (6 bases). The CDR3 has 14 amino acids. V was trimmed by 0 bases and J by 6 bases, leaving 9 bases between them. Per the germline V gene, CDR1 is MRHNA and CDR2 is SNTAGT.

The chain links TRBV4-1 to TRBJ1-4; D might be TRBD1 (6 bases). CDR3 length: 17 residues. Germline V CDR1 and CDR2: MGHRA, YSYEKL. The V end lost 4 bases, the J end lost 1 base, and 16 bases lay between the germline ends. CDR3 bases: TGCGCCAGCAGCCGCTCGGGGGGGCTGAGAACTAATGAAAAACTGTTTTTT. Translation gives CASSRSGGLRTNEKLFF.

This chain connects TRBV6-2 or TRBV6-3 to TRBJ2-1, with 14 bases identical to TRBD2. This CDR3 comprises 19 residues. Germline lookup yields CDR1 MNHEY and CDR2 SVGEGT. J gave up 8 bases and V 2 bases, and 14 bases lay outside the gene matches. The CDR3 DNA sequence: TGTGCCAGCAGTTACGCGGGACTAGCGGGGGCCCCCAGGGCGGATGAGCAGTTCTTC. It yields the protein CASSYAGLAGAPRADEQFF.

This chain uses TRBV19 with TRBJ1-2, with D perhaps matching TRBD1 (5 bases). The CDR3 totals 13 residues. The germline V and J ends were trimmed by 5 bases and 2 bases, with 9 bases remaining between them. The germline V gene encodes CDR1 LNHDA and CDR2 SQIVND (reference sequence). The DNA of the CDR3 is TGTGCCAGTAGTGAGACAGCAAACTATGGCTACACCTTC. This codes for CASSETANYGYTF.

This chain joins TRBV12-3 or TRBV12-4 and TRBJ2-7, with D possibly being TRBD1 (5 bases). V was clipped by 6 bases and J by 0 bases, with 9 bases between them. This CDR3 has 13 residues. CDR3 in DNA: TGTGCCAGCAGGAACACAGGCTCCTACGAGCAGTACTTC. This codes for CASRNTGSYEQYF.

This clone was seen ten or more times. This rearrangement joins TRBV10-3 to TRBJ2-1; 7 positions agree with TRBD2. The CDR3 totals 14 residues. J gave up 5 bases and V 3 bases, and 4 bases lay outside the gene matches. Germline V CDR1 and CDR2: ENHRY, SYGVKD. The CDR3 coding sequence is TGTGCCATCAGTGAAGGAGCGGGGAACAATGAGCAGTTCTTC. Translated: CAISEGAGNNEQFF.

The rearrangement links TRBV7-9 to TRBJ1-1; 7 nucleotides agree with TRBD1. The ends lost 5 bases at V and 0 bases at J; junction bases unmatched: 3. The CDR3 runs to 14 residues. The germline V gene encodes CDR1 SEHNR and CDR2 FQNEAQ (reference sequence). CDR3 sequence (DNA): TGTGCCAGCAGCCAGGGACAGATGAACACTGAAGCTTTCTTT. Protein sequence: CASSQGQMNTEAFF. The full variable domain, completed using reference TRBV7-9 and TRBJ1-1, is DTGVSQNPRHKITKRGQNVTFRCDPISEHNRLYWYRQTLGQGPEFLTYFQNEAQLEKSRLLSDRFSAERPKGSFSTLEIQRTEQGDSAMYLCASSQGQMNTEAFFGQGTRLTVV.

This chain uses TRBV2 with TRBJ2-1; D is perhaps TRBD2 (6 bases). Germline CDR1 is SNHLY and CDR2 is FYNNEI. Trimming shortened V by 4 bases and J by 0 bases, and 10 bases separated the two germline ends. The CDR3 sequence is 15 residues long. The CDR3 sequence is CASSVGEASYNEQFF. In DNA form, the CDR3 reads TGTGCCAGCAGTGTGGGGGAGGCCTCCTACAATGAGCAGTTCTTC.